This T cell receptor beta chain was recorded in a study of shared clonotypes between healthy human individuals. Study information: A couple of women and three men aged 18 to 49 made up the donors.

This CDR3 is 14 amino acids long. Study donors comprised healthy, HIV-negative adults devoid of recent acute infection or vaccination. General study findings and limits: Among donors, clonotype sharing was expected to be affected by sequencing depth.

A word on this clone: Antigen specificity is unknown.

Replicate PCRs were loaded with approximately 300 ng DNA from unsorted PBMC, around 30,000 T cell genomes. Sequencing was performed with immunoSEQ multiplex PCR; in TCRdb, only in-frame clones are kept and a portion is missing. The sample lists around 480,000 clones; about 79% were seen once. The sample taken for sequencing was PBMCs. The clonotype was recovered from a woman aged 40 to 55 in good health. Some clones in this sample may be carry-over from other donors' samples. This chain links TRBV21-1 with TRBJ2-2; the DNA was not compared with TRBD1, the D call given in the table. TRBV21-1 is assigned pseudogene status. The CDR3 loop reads CASSSHTNTGELFF. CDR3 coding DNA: TGTGCCAGCAGCTCCCACACGAACACCGGGGAGCTGTTTTTT.